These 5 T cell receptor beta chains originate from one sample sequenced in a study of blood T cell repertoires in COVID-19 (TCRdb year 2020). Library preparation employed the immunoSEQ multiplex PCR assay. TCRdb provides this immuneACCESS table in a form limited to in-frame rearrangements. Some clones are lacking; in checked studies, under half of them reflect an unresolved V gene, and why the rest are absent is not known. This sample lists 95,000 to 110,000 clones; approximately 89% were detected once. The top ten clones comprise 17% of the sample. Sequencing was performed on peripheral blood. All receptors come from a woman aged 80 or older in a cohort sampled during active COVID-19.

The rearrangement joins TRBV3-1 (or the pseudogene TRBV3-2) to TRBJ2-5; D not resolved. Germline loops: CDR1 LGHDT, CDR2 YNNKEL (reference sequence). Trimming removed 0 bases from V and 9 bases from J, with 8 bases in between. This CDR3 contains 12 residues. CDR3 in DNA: TGTGCCAGCAGCCAAGATACGGGTTCCCAGTACTTC. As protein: CASSQDTGSQYF.

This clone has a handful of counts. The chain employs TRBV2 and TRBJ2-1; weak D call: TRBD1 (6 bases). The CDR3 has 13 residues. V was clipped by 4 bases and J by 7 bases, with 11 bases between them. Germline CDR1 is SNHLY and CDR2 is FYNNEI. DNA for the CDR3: TGTGCCAGCAGTGGGCAGGGGTGGAATGAGCAGTTCTTC. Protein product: CASSGQGWNEQFF.

CDR3 DNA: TGTGCCAGCAGCTTAGCGGAGGGTAACACCGGGGAGCTGTTTTTT. Translated: CASSLAEGNTGELFF. V gene TRBV7-6 combines with J gene TRBJ2-2; D possibly corresponds to TRBD2 (6 bases). V was trimmed by 0 bases and J by 2 bases, leaving 7 bases between them. Per germline, CDR1 SGHVS and CDR2 FNYEAQ. CDR3 length: 15 amino acids.

CDR3 sequence (DNA): TGCGCCAGCAGCTTGGACGCCAGGGGTGACCAAGAGACCCAGTACTTC. Its translation: CASSLDARGDQETQYF. The chain employs TRBV5-1 and TRBJ2-5, with D possibly TRBD1 on 6 matching bases. There are 16 residues in the CDR3. Germline CDR1 is SGHRS and CDR2 is YFSETQ. V was cut by 0 bases and J by 0 bases, with 12 bases left in between.

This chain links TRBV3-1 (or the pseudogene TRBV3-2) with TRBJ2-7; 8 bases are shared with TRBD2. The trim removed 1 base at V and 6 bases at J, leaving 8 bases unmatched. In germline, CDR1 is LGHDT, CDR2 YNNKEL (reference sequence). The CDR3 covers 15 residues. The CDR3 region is CASSQATGGQGEQYF. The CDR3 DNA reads TGTGCCAGCAGCCAAGCAACGGGAGGGCAGGGCGAGCAGTACTTC.